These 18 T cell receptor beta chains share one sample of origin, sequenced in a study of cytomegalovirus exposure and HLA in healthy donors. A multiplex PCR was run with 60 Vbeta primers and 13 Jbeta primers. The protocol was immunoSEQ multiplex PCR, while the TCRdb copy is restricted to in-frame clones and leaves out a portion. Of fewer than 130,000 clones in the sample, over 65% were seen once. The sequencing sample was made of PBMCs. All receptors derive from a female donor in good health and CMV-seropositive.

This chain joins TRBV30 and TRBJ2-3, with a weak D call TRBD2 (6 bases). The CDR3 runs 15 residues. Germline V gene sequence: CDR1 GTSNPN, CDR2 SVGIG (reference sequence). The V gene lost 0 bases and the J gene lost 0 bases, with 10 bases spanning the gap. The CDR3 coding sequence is TGTGCCTGGAGTGTAAGGAGCGGGAGCACAGATACGCAGTATTTT. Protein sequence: CAWSVRSGSTDTQYF.

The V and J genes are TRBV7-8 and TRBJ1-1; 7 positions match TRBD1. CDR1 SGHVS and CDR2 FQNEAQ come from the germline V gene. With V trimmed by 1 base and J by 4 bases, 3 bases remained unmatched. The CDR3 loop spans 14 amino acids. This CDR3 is CASSLVPGGTEAFF. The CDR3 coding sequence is TGTGCCAGCAGCTTAGTACCAGGGGGCACTGAAGCTTTCTTT.

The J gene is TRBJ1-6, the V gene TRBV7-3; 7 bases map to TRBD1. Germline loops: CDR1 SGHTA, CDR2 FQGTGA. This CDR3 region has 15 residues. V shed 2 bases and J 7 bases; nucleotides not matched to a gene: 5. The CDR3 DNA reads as TGTGCCAGCAGCTTAGAGGGGGCAGGGAATTCACCCCTCCACTTT. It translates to CASSLEGAGNSPLHF.

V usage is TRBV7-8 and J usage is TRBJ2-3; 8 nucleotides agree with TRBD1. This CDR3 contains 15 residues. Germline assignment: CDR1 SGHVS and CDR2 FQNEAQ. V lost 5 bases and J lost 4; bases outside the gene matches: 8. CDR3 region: CASSLDRGTSDTQYF. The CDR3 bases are TGTGCCAGCAGCCTCGACAGGGGAACATCAGATACGCAGTATTTT.

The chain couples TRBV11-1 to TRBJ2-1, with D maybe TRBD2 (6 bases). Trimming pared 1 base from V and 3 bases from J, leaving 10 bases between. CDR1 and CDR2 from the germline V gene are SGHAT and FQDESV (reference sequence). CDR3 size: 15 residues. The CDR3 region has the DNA TGTGCCAGCAGCTTAGGCGGGACCTACTACAATGAGCAGTTCTTC. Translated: CASSLGGTYYNEQFF.

The CDR3 nucleotides are TGTGCCAGCAGTGCCCCGGTCAGGACGTACGTGGGGGCGGATCAGCCCCAGCATTTT. This sequence encodes CASSAPVRTYVGADQPQHF. The chain is built from TRBV6-1 and TRBJ1-5; perhaps TRBD1 as D (6 bases). V was cut by 4 bases and J by 5 bases, with 27 bases left in between. The CDR3 sequence is 19 residues long. The germline CDR1 and CDR2 sequences are MNHNS and SASEGT.

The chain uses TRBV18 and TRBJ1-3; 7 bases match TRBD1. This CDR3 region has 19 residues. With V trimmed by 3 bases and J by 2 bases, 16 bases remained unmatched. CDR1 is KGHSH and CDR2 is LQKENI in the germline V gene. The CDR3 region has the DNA TGTGCCAGCTCACCCTTAGTTGCACAGGGGAGTGCACCTGGAAACACCATATATTTT. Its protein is CASSPLVAQGSAPGNTIYF.

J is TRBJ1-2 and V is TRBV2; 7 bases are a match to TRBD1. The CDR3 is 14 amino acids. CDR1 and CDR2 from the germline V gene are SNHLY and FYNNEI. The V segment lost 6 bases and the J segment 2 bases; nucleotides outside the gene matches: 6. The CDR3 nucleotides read TGTGCCAGCAGGCCGGGACAGATGAACTATGGCTACACCTTC. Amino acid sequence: CASRPGQMNYGYTF. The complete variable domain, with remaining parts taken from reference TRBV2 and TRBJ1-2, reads EPEVTQTPSHQVTQMGQEVILRCVPISNHLYFYWYRQILGQKVEFLVSFYNNEISEKSEIFDDQFSVERPDGSNFTLKIRSTKLEDSAMYFCASRPGQMNYGYTFGSGTRLTVV.

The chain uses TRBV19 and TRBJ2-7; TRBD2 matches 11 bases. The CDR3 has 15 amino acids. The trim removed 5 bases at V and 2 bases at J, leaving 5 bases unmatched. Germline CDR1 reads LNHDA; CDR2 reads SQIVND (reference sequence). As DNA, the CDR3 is TGTGCCAGTAGTGTGACTAGCGGGAACGCCTACGAGCAGTACTTC. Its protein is CASSVTSGNAYEQYF. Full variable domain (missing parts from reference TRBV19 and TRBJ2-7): DGGITQSPKYLFRKEGQNVTLSCEQNLNHDAMYWYRQDPGQGLRLIYYSQIVNDFQKGDIAEGYSVSREKKESFPLTVTSAQKNPTAFYLCASSVTSGNAYEQYFGPGTRLTVT.

CDR3 sequence reads: CASNIQGAGNQPQHF. CDR3 DNA: TGTGCCAGCAACATACAGGGGGCAGGGAATCAGCCCCAGCATTTT. The chain links TRBV5-8 to TRBJ1-5; 9 bases line up with TRBD1. V gave up 6 bases and J gave up 4 bases; unmatched junction bases: 8. CDR3 size: 15 residues. From germline, CDR1 is SGHTS and CDR2 YDEGEE.

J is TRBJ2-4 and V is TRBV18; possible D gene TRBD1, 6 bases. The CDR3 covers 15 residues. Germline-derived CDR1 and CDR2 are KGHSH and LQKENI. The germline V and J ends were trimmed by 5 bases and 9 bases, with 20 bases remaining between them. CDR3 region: CASSKGAGEMVIQYF. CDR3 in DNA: TGTGCCAGCTCAAAGGGCGCAGGGGAAATGGTCATTCAGTACTTC.

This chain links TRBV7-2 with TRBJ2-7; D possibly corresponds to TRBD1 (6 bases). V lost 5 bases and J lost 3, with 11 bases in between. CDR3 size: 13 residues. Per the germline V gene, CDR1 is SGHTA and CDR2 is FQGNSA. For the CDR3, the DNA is TGTGCCAGCAGCCGGAAACAGGGCTACGAGCAGTACTTC. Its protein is CASSRKQGYEQYF.

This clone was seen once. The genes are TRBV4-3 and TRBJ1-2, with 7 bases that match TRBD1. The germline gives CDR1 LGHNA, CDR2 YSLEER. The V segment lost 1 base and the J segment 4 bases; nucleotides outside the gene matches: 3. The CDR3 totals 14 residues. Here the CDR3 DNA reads TGCGCCAGCAGCCAAGGGGCAGGGGGCTATGGCTACACCTTC. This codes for CASSQGAGGYGYTF.

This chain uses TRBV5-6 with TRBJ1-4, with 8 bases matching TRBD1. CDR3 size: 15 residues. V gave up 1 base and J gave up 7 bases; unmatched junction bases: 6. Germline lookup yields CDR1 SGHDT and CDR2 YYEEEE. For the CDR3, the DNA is TGTGCCAGCAGCTTGAGGGGGACAGGTATTGAAAAACTGTTTTTT. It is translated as CASSLRGTGIEKLFF.

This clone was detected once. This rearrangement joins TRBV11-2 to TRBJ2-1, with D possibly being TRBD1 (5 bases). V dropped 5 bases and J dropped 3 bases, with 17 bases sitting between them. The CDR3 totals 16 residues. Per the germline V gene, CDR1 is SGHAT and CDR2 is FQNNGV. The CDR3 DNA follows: TGTGCCAGCAGCGCTGGGGCGGCGAACAACTACAATGAGCAGTTCTTC. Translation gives CASSAGAANNYNEQFF. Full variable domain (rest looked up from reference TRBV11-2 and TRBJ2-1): EAGVAQSPRYKIIEKRQSVAFWCNPISGHATLYWYQQILGQGPKLLIQFQNNGVVDDSQLPKDRFSAERLKGVDSTLKIQPAKLEDSAVYLCASSAGAANNYNEQFFGPGTRLTVL.

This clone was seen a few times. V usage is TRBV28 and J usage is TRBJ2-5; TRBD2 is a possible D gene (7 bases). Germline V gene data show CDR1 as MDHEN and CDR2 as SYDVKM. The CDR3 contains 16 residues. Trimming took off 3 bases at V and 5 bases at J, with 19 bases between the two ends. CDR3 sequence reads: CASSFRGAERGETQYF. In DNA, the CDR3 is TGTGCCAGCAGTTTTCGGGGGGCCGAACGGGGGGAGACCCAGTACTTC.

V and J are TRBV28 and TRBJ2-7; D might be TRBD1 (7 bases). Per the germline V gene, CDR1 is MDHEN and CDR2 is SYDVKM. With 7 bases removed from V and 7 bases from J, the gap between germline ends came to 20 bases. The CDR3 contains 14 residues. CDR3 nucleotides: TGTGCCAGCATGGGCGGGACAGCCTCCCTGGAGCAGTACTTC. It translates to CASMGGTASLEQYF.

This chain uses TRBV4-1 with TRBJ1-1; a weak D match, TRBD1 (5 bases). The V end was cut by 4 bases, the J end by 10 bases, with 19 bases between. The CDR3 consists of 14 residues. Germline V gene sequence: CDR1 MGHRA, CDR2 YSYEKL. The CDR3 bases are TGCGCCAGCAGCCTGGGGCCCCTTCAAGGTAGAGCTTTCTTT. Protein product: CASSLGPLQGRAFF.